The rows below give T cell receptor beta chains drawn from one sample of a study of early T cells in non-severe SARS-CoV-2 infection. From the 5' RACE reads, TCRdb called clonotypes with MiXCR, one entry per CDR3 protein. The sample lists tens of thousands of distinct CDR3 sequences, roughly 12% occurring once. Material for sequencing was whole blood. Every receptor here comes from an adult who was a healthcare worker with PCR-confirmed SARS-CoV-2 infection or an uninfected control (not recorded which). Each CDR3 is given without its conserved first and last residue. Fields, in order: J gene, V gene, CDR3 protein.

TRBJ1-1	TRBV30	AWTDSPNQAF
TRBJ2-5	TRBV20-1	SARDGKRGQETQY
TRBJ2-7	TRBV7-2	ASSTNYEQY
TRBJ2-3	TRBV20-1	SAHKRQGSDTQY
TRBJ2-1	TRBV7-6	ASSLAGAPYNEQF
TRBJ1-5	TRBV15	ATSRGHVNQPQH
TRBJ1-3	TRBV2	ASSFDRTWNSGNTIY
TRBJ2-7	TRBV11-2	ASSLSSTYEQY
TRBJ2-7	TRBV5-5	ASSLSGTTTYEQY
TRBJ2-5	TRBV29-1	SVSGVTGQETQY